This paragraph covers one T cell receptor (beta chain) sequence. As yet, its antigen is unknown. This specimen belongs to a study of T cell responses to AZD1222 COVID-19 vaccine. Repertoires were generated with immunoSEQ multiplex PCR, while TCRdb's copy carries only in-frame clones and drops some. Seen here are around 95,000 clones, about 93% observed once, and the top ten hold roughly 1.8%. Study-wide findings and caveats: CD4 TCRs covered the whole spike, strongest at regions 160-218 and 743-854.

CDR1 is SGHVS, CDR2 FQNEAQ, per germline. The CDR3 runs to 14 residues. V trimming: 3 bases; J trimming: 5 bases; junction bases outside the gene matches: 3. Specimen: peripheral blood, collected on day 0 of AZD1222 vaccination. V is TRBV7-8 and J is TRBJ2-5; 10 bases fit TRBD2. The receptor comes from an adult in good health. CDR3 loop: CASSLSGRAETQYF. The CDR3 DNA reads TGTGCCAGCAGCTTGAGCGGGAGGGCGGAGACCCAGTACTTC.